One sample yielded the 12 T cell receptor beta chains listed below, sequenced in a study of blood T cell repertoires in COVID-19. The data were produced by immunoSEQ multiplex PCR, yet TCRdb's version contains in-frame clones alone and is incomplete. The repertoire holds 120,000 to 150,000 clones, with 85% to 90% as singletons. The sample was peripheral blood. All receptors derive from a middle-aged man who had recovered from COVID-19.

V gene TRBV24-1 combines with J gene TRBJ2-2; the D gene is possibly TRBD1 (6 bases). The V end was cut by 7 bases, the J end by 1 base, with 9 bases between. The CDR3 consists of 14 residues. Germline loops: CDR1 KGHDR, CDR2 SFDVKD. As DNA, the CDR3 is TGTGCCACCAGCCCGACAGGGAACACCGGGGAGCTGTTTTTT. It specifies CATSPTGNTGELFF.

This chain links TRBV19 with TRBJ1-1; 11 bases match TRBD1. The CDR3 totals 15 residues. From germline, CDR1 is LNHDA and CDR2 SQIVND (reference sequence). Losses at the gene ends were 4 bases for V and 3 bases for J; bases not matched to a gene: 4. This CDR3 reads CASSRTGGGHTEAFF. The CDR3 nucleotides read TGTGCCAGTAGTAGGACAGGGGGCGGACACACTGAAGCTTTCTTT.

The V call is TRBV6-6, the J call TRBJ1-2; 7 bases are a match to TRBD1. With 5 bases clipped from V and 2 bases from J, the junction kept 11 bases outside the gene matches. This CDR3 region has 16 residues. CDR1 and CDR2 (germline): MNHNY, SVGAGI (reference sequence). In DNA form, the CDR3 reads TGTGCCAGCAGTACCTCCACAGGGGCGAACAACTATGGCTACACCTTC. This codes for CASSTSTGANNYGYTF.

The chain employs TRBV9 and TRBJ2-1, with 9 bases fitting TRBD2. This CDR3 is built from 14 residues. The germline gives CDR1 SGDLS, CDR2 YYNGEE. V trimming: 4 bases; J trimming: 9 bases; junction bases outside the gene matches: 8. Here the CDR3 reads CASSTGTSNGEQFF. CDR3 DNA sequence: TGTGCCAGCAGCACCGGGACTAGCAATGGTGAGCAGTTCTTC.

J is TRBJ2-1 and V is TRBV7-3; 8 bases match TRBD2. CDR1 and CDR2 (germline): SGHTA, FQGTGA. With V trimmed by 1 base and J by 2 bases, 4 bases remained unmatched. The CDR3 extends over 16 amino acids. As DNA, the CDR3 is TGTGCCAGCAGCTTAATGGCAGCGGGGGCCTACAATGAGCAGTTCTTC. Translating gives CASSLMAAGAYNEQFF.

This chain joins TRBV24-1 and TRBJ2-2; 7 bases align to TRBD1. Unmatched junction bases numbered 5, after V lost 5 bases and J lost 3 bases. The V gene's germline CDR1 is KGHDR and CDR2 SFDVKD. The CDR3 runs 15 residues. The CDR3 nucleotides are TGTGCCACCAGTGCCTCAGACAGGGACACCGGGGAGCTGTTTTTT. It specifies CATSASDRDTGELFF.

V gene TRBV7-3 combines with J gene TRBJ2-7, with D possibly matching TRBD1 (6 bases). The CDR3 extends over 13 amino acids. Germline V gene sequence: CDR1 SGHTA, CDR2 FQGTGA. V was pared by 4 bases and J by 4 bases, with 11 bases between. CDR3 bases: TGTGCCAGCAGCTCCGCAGGGGTTTACGAGCAGTACTTC. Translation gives CASSSAGVYEQYF.

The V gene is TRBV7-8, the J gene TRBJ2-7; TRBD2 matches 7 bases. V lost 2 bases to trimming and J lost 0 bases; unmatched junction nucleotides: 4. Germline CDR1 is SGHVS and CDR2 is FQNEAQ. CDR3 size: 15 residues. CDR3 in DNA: TGTGCCAGCAGCTTATGGGCGGGGGTCTCCTACGAGCAGTACTTC. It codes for CASSLWAGVSYEQYF.

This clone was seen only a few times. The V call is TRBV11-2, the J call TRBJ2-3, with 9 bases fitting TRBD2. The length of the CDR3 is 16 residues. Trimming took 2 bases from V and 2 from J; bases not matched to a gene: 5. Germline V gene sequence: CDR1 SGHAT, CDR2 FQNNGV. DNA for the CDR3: TGTGCCAGCAGCTTATCACGCGGGGGGGCCACAGATACGCAGTATTTT. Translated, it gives CASSLSRGGATDTQYF.

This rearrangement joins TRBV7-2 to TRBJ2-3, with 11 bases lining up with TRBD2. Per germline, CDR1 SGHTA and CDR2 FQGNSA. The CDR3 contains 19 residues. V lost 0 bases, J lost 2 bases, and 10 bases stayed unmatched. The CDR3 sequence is CASSLASSGGIVITDTQYF. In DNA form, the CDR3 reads TGTGCCAGCAGCTTAGCGTCTAGCGGGGGGATTGTTATCACAGATACGCAGTATTTT.

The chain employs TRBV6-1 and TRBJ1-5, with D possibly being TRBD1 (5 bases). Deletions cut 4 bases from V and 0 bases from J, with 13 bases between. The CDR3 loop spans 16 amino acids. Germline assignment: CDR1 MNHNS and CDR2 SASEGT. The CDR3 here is CASSGVGRNSNQPQHF. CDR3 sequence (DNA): TGTGCCAGCAGTGGGGTGGGGCGGAATAGCAATCAGCCCCAGCATTTT.

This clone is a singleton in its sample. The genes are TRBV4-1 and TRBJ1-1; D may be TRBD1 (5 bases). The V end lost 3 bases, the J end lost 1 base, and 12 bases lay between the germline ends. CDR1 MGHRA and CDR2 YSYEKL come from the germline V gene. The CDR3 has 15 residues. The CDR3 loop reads CASSHRGGSNTEAFF. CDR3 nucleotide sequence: TGCGCCAGCAGCCACCGTGGGGGGTCGAACACTGAAGCTTTCTTT.